These 10 T cell receptor beta chains were all obtained from the same sample, sequenced in a study of identical twins. TCRdb fed the 5' RACE reads into MiXCR, producing one record per CDR3 protein. The sample consists of approximately 530,000 distinct CDR3 sequences, approximately 20% of them appearing once. The sample was also reused in another study, on yellow fever vaccine responses in identical twins.

Sequencing was done on a sample of CD4+ T cells sorted from blood. These receptors were collected from a woman aged 18-29 years in good health.

The J gene is TRBJ2-3, the V gene TRBV20-1; 7 nucleotides match TRBD2. Unmatched junction bases numbered 6, after V lost 3 bases and J lost 0 bases. Germline CDR1 reads DFQATT; CDR2 reads SNEGSKA (reference sequence). The CDR3 contains 15 residues. The CDR3 DNA follows: TGCAGTGCTAGGGAACTAGCGCCCAGCACAGATACGCAGTATTTT. It yields the protein CSARELAPSTDTQYF.

This clonotype has only a few counts. The genes are TRBV5-1 and TRBJ2-5; tentative D call: TRBD1 (5 bases). Trimming removed 4 bases from V and 2 bases from J, with 12 bases in between. This CDR3 spans 14 amino acids. Germline V CDR1 and CDR2: SGHRS, YFSETQ. CDR3 nucleotide sequence: TGCGCCAGCAGCCATAGGACACGACAAGAGACCCAGTACTTC. Encoded protein: CASSHRTRQETQYF. Complete variable domain (other parts from reference TRBV5-1 and TRBJ2-5): KAGVTQTPRYLIKTRGQQVTLSCSPISGHRSVSWYQQTPGQGLQFLFEYFSETQRNKGNFPGRFSGRQFSNSRSEMNVSTLELGDSALYLCASSHRTRQETQYFGPGTRLLVL.

This clonotype was seen more than once but under ten times. The J gene is TRBJ2-1, the V gene TRBV20-1; D may be TRBD1 or TRBD2 (5 bases each). The CDR3 covers 12 residues. Trimming stripped 0 bases from V and 5 bases from J, with 5 bases between. Looked up from germline, CDR1 is DFQATT and CDR2 is SNEGSKA (reference sequence). For the CDR3, the DNA is TGCAGTGCTAGAGAGGGGGACAATGAGCAGTTCTTC. The encoded protein is CSAREGDNEQFF.

The genes are TRBV10-3 and TRBJ2-6; TRBD1 or TRBD2 may be the D gene (6 bases each). Germline V lookup: CDR1 ENHRY, CDR2 SYGVKD. CDR3 length equals 17 residues. With 8 bases removed from V and 0 bases from J, the gap between germline ends came to 17 bases. In DNA form, the CDR3 reads TGTGCCATCGGGGGGACAACGATCTTCTCTGGGGCCAACGTCCTGACTTTC. Protein product: CAIGGTTIFSGANVLTF.

The chain is built from TRBV5-1 and TRBJ2-3, with D uncertain. The V end lost 0 bases, the J end lost 0 bases, and 14 bases lay between the germline ends. The CDR3 spans 17 residues. Germline V gives CDR1 SGHRS, CDR2 YFSETQ. The CDR3 DNA follows: TGCGCCAGCAGCTTGGGCCTCCTAGACACTAGCACAGATACGCAGTATTTT. Protein product: CASSLGLLDTSTDTQYF.

This chain uses TRBV15 with TRBJ2-7; 8 nucleotides agree with TRBD1. The junction had 3 bases not matched to a gene; V was cut back by 0 bases and J by 2 bases. CDR3 length: 15 amino acids. CDR1 and CDR2 from the germline V gene are LNHNV and YYDKDF (reference sequence). DNA of the CDR3: TGTGCCACCAGCAGAGAGGACAGGGACACCTACGAGCAGTACGTC. Translated: CATSREDRDTYEQYV.

This clonotype turned up a few times. The genes are TRBV12-3 or TRBV12-4 and TRBJ2-7; D gene unclear. CDR3 length equals 13 residues. V lost 6 bases and J 0 bases, leaving 9 bases between the germline ends. DNA of the CDR3: TGTGCCAGCAGCCGTGCGGCCTCCTACGAGCAGTACGTC. This codes for CASSRAASYEQYV.

V gene TRBV5-8 combines with J gene TRBJ2-3; TRBD1 or TRBD2 may be the D gene (5 bases each). V was pared by 2 bases and J by 2 bases, with 12 bases between. The V gene's germline CDR1 is SGHTS and CDR2 YDEGEE. CDR3 length: 15 amino acids. The CDR3 protein is CASSFNTGPTDTQYF. The CDR3 coding sequence is TGTGCCAGCAGCTTCAATACGGGGCCCACAGATACGCAGTATTTT. Based on the CDR3 plus reference TRBV5-8 and TRBJ2-3, the full variable domain is EAGVTQSPTHLIKTRGQQATLRCSPISGHTSVYWYQQALGLGLQFLLWYDEGEERNRGNFPPRFSGRQFPNYSSELNVNALELEDSALYLCASSFNTGPTDTQYFGPGTRLTVL.

A few counts support this clonotype. CDR3 loop: CASSLGGRGGEQFF. The CDR3 DNA is TGCGCCAGCAGCTTGGGAGGTAGGGGCGGTGAGCAGTTCTTC. The gene calls are TRBV5-1 and TRBJ2-1; D might be TRBD1 (5 bases). Germline V gives CDR1 SGHRS, CDR2 YFSETQ. V was cut by 0 bases and J by 9 bases, with 13 bases left in between. The CDR3 is 14 amino acids.

The J gene is TRBJ2-1, the V gene TRBV29-1, with D uncertain. V was cut by 3 bases and J by 6 bases, with 18 bases left in between. The CDR3 covers 15 residues. CDR1 is SQVTM and CDR2 is ANQGSEA in the germline V gene. CDR3 protein: CSVDRVGSYFNEQFF. CDR3 DNA sequence: TGCAGCGTTGATCGCGTGGGGTCTTATTTCAATGAGCAGTTCTTC.